One and the same sample provided the 8 T cell receptor beta chains below, sequenced in a study of T cell repertoires in aging, cancer and after chemotherapy. TCR beta rearrangements were amplified from peripheral blood genomic DNA. A mixed TRB-A/B primer pool amplified rearranged TRB by multiplex touch-down PCR. TCRdb re-called the multiplex PCR reads with MiXCR, one entry per CDR3 protein. The profile shows roughly 3,300 distinct CDR3 sequences, under 25% of them singletons. The sequenced material came from blood. These receptor sequences come from a human donor with a blood cancer.

This sequence joins TRBV10-1 and TRBJ2-5; D gene unclear. The CDR3 consists of 14 residues. V shed 1 base and J shed 3 bases, with 9 bases lying between them. Germline loops: CDR1 WNHNN, CDR2 SYGVQD (reference sequence). The CDR3 region has the DNA TGCGCCAGCAGTGAGTGGGCCAGCAAAGAGACCCAGTACTTC. Protein sequence: CASSEWASKETQYF.

By share, this clonotype ranks as medium-sized. The J gene is TRBJ2-7, the V gene TRBV30, with D uncertain. V shed 5 bases and J shed 1 base, with 9 bases lying between them. Germline values: CDR1 GTSNPN, CDR2 SVGIG (reference sequence). The CDR3 runs to 12 residues. CDR3 in DNA: TGTGCCTGGGAAACAAGTTCCTACGAGCAGTACTTC. Its translation: CAWETSSYEQYF.

DNA for the CDR3: TGCAGTGCTCCCACAGGGTCTAACTATGGCTACACCTTC. As protein: CSAPTGSNYGYTF. This chain joins TRBV20-1 and TRBJ1-2, with D tentatively TRBD1 (6 bases). This CDR3 is 13 amino acids long. Trimming removed 5 bases at V and 0 bases at J, with 10 bases between. The germline V gene encodes CDR1 DFQATT and CDR2 SNEGSKA (reference sequence).

In its sample, this clonotype ranks as medium-sized. The chain employs TRBV6-1 and TRBJ2-3, with 7 bases identical to TRBD1. J gave up 1 base and V 5 bases, and 9 bases lay outside the gene matches. Germline V lookup: CDR1 MNHNS, CDR2 SASEGT. The CDR3 loop spans 16 amino acids. CDR3 sequence (DNA): TGTGCCAGCAGTCTCCTAGACAGGGTTCGCACAGATACGCAGTATTTT. Translating it yields CASSLLDRVRTDTQYF.

This clonotype is medium-sized. V gene TRBV7-9 combines with J gene TRBJ1-2; the D is unclear. CDR1 and CDR2 (germline): SEHNR, FQNEAQ (reference sequence). The CDR3 covers 13 residues. V was trimmed by 1 base and J by 8 bases, leaving 11 bases between them. CDR3 sequence (DNA): TGTGCCAGCAGCTTAGACGGAGGGCTCGGCTACACCTTC. Translated, it gives CASSLDGGLGYTF.

The chain uses TRBV6-5 and TRBJ1-4, with TRBD1 matching 10 bases. Looked up from germline, CDR1 is MNHEY and CDR2 is SVGAGI. The V gene end was trimmed by 7 bases and the J gene end by 7 bases; junction bases not matched to a gene: 21. The CDR3 runs to 19 residues. In nucleotides, the CDR3 is TGTGCCAGCAATTCCCTTCCGGGACAGGGGAGTGAGTTGAGTGAAAAACTGTTTTTT. Translation: CASNSLPGQGSELSEKLFF.

The chain joins TRBV7-2 to TRBJ2-7; D gene unclear. V gave up 5 bases and J gave up 5 bases, with 10 bases separating them. Germline V gives CDR1 SGHTA, CDR2 FQGNSA. There are 12 residues in the CDR3. CDR3 nucleotides: TGTGCCAGCAGCCCCTATCTTGACGAGCAGTACTTC. It specifies CASSPYLDEQYF. Together with reference TRBV7-2 and TRBJ2-7, the CDR3 gives the full variable domain: GAGVSQSPSNKVTEKGKDVELRCDPISGHTALYWYRQSLGQGLEFLIYFQGNSAPDKSGLPSDRFSAERTGGSVSTLTIQRTQQEDSAVYLCASSPYLDEQYFGPGTRLTVT.

This clonotype is medium-sized (0.01 to 0.1%) by share. The V gene is TRBV5-6, the J gene TRBJ2-3; D remains ambiguous. Germline loops: CDR1 SGHDT, CDR2 YYEEEE. This CDR3 comprises 15 residues. V lost 4 bases and J lost 1, with 13 bases in between. The CDR3 region is CASSRSGRRTDTQYF. CDR3 coding DNA: TGTGCCAGCAGCCGGTCCGGGCGCCGCACAGATACGCAGTATTTT.